Following are 5 T cell receptor beta chains from one sample sequenced in a study of T cells after yellow fever vaccination. Each CDR3 protein is one row after TCRdb ran MiXCR on the 5' RACE reads. The sample contains some 69,000 distinct CDR3 sequences, under 6.5% of which appear only once. The sequencing here drew on CD4+ T cells sorted from PBMCs, taken more than 13 days after the first yellow fever vaccination. These receptors came from a man younger than 30 who received the YFV17D yellow fever vaccine.

This clonotype was counted many times. This sequence joins TRBV20-1 and TRBJ1-1, with 7 bases identical to TRBD1. This CDR3 is built from 13 residues. CDR1 DFQATT and CDR2 SNEGSKA come from the germline V gene (reference sequence). V lost 6 bases and J lost 1; bases outside the gene matches: 5. CDR3 sequence reads: CSARDSKNTEAFF. The CDR3 bases are TGCAGTGCGAGGGACAGTAAGAACACTGAAGCTTTCTTT.

This clonotype was counted many times. The chain is built from TRBV7-2 and TRBJ1-5; TRBD1 aligns across 9 bases. This CDR3 spans 16 amino acids. Germline assignment: CDR1 SGHTA and CDR2 FQGNSA. V shed 1 base, J shed 4 bases, and the junction held 5 bases outside the gene matches. The CDR3 DNA sequence: TGTGCCAGCAGCTTAGGGGGACAGGGTATGAATCAGCCCCAGCATTTT. Encoded protein: CASSLGGQGMNQPQHF.

This clonotype has a count of ten or more. The J gene is TRBJ2-7, the V gene TRBV5-1, with a weak D call TRBD1 (5 bases). The germline CDR1 and CDR2 sequences are SGHRS and YFSETQ. The CDR3 has 14 residues. V was pared by 0 bases and J by 3 bases, with 10 bases between. The CDR3 region is CASSLEAQGYEQYF. The CDR3 DNA follows: TGCGCCAGCAGCTTGGAAGCCCAGGGCTACGAGCAGTACTTC.

This clonotype was seen at least ten times. This sequence joins TRBV20-1 and TRBJ2-7; D not certain. V was trimmed by 6 bases and J by 6 bases, leaving 15 bases between them. There are 12 residues in the CDR3. In germline, CDR1 is DFQATT, CDR2 SNEGSKA (reference sequence). The CDR3 sequence is CSATSSGGEQYF. The DNA for the CDR3 is TGCAGTGCAACGTCGTCGGGTGGCGAGCAGTACTTC.

This clonotype was counted many times. The rearrangement joins TRBV5-1 to TRBJ2-6; no definite D call. Looked up from germline, CDR1 is SGHRS and CDR2 is YFSETQ. Trimming removed 5 bases from V and 1 base from J, with 10 bases in between. CDR3 size: 15 residues. CDR3 sequence reads: CASSKQTSGANVLTF. In nucleotides, the CDR3 is TGCGCCAGCAGTAAACAGACTTCTGGGGCCAACGTCCTGACTTTC.